The sample holds a few counts of the clone carrying this T cell receptor (beta chain). No antigen is known for it. This specimen comes from a study of cytomegalovirus exposure and HLA in healthy donors. Study conclusions and caveats: It was in a later analysis that TCR association rates were seen to vary by HLA locus, highest for DRB1 and lowest for HLA-C. According to an earlier analysis, most TCR beta V segments yielded productive rearrangements about 87% or about 30% of the time.

PCR involved 60 Vbeta and 13 Jbeta primers. TCRdb keeps only in-frame clones here, not all; method: immunoSEQ multiplex PCR. This sample carries roughly 140,000 clones, over 70% of them seen once, and the ten largest clones take approximately 6.3%. Germline-derived CDR1 and CDR2 are LNHDA and SQIVND (reference sequence). This CDR3 comprises 13 residues. With 6 bases clipped from V and 4 bases from J, the junction kept 6 bases outside the gene matches. The sequence was collected from a man aged 40-50 years in good health and CMV-seropositive. This chain links TRBV19 with TRBJ2-7; 7 nucleotides match TRBD2. The sample comprised PBMCs. The CDR3, as DNA: TGTGCCAGTAGGGGGACTACAACGTACGAGCAGTACTTC. It yields the protein CASRGTTTYEQYF.